This T cell receptor beta chain is from a study of regulatory T cells in long-lasting Graves disease. The time point here: persistent/refractory GD, antithyroid drugs over 5 years with positive TRAb. PBMCs provided the RNA from which the TCR library was made. According to the study, TCR beta libraries were built with iRepertoire HTBI primers and CDR3-region Arm-PCR. Each CDR3 protein gets one entry after TCRdb re-called the multiplex PCR reads with MiXCR. The sample contains about 430,000 distinct CDR3 sequences, approximately 22% of which appear only once. This CDR3 region has 14 residues. V gave up 9 bases and J gave up 4 bases; unmatched junction bases: 11.

The source of this sequence is a female donor with Graves disease. Sequencing used peripheral blood mononuclear cells (PBMCs), obtained when the disease was refractory, from a patient treated with antithyroid drugs. The V gene is TRBV12-3 or TRBV12-4, the J gene TRBJ2-7; 8 nucleotides match TRBD2. The DNA of the CDR3 is TGTGCCAGTAGTGCCGGGACTAGTATTTACGAGCAGTACTTC. Protein sequence: CASSAGTSIYEQYF.